This T cell receptor beta chain came from a study of cytomegalovirus exposure and HLA in healthy donors. Germline CDR1 and CDR2: GTSNPN and SVGIG (reference sequence). V lost 5 bases and J lost 5; bases outside the gene matches: 6. The CDR3 covers 13 residues. PCR amplification relied on 60 Vbeta primers (plus 13 Jbeta primers). Some clones are missing from TCRdb's copy, which holds only in-frame ones; the method was immunoSEQ multiplex PCR. The sample holds around 130,000 clones; approximately 81% are singletons and the top ten take about 0.7%. The chain links TRBV30 to TRBJ1-1; 9 nucleotides match TRBD1. Sample: PBMCs. The sequence derives from a man between 18 and 29 years old in good health and CMV-seronegative. The CDR3 bases are TGTGCCTGGGAGGGACAGGGATTAACTGAAGCTTTCTTT. It yields the protein CAWEGQGLTEAFF.